This T cell receptor (beta chain) comes out of a study of CD8 T cells in ankylosing spondylitis. This clonotype was seen more than once but under ten times. Its matching antigen is unknown. Study-wide findings and caveats: Reactive arthritis synovial fluid and blood were previously reported to contain some motif variants.

TCRdb re-analysed the 5' RACE reads in MiXCR, keeping a single row per CDR3 protein. Here the sample spans 290,000 or so distinct CDR3 sequences, around 21% being singletons. With 4 bases clipped from V and 3 bases from J, the junction kept 6 bases outside the gene matches. The CDR3 spans 15 residues. Germline-derived CDR1 and CDR2 are SGHRS and YFSETQ. The chain is built from TRBV5-1 and TRBJ1-2, with 10 positions matching TRBD1. The clonotype comes from a female donor with ankylosing spondylitis or in good health (not recorded which). The material sequenced was blood, either unsorted or a sorted T cell fraction (not recorded which). DNA of the CDR3: TGCGCCAGCAGCGGGGGGACAGGGGCCGACTATGGCTACACCTTC. This gives the protein CASSGGTGADYGYTF.